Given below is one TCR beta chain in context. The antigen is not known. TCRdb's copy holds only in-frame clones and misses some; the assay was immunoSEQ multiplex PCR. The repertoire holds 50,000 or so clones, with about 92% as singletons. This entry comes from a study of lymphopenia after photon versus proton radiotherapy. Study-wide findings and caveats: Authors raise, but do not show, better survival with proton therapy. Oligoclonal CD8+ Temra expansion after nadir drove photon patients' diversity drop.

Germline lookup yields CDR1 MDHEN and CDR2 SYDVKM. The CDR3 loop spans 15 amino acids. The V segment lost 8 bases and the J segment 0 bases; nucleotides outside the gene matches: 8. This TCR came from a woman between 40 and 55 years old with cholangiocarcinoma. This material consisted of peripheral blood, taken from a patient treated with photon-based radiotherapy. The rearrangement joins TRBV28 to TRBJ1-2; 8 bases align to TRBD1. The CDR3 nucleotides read TGTGCCAGCGCCACTACAGGGGGACCTAACTATGGCTACACCTTC. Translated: CASATTGGPNYGYTF.